The rows below give T cell receptor beta chains drawn from one sample of a study of CD8 T cells in ankylosing spondylitis. One entry per CDR3 protein, called by TCRdb with MiXCR from the 5' RACE reads. Of fewer than 500,000 distinct CDR3 sequences detected, more than 20% appear once; the ten largest clones hold 15% to 20%. Sequenced sample: blood, either unsorted or a sorted T cell fraction (not recorded which). The origin of the receptors is a male donor with ankylosing spondylitis. Each CDR3 is given with its conserved first and last residue. Each record gives: D gene, clone size, J gene, V gene, CDR3 protein, CDR3 DNA. D genes are given only for firm matches. Not all rows give a size; the values are once, few, many and, for expanded clones, a class.

.	.	TRBJ2-7	TRBV9	CASSPSVRWEQYF	TGTGCCAGCAGCCCATCAGTGAGATGGGAGCAGTACTTC
TRBD2	few	TRBJ2-5	TRBV10-3	CAISGLAGGDETQYF	TGTGCCATCAGTGGACTAGCGGGAGGAGATGAGACCCAGTACTTC
TRBD2	few	TRBJ2-1	TRBV10-3	CAISEAGEGYNEQFF	TGTGCCATCAGTGAAGCGGGAGAGGGCTACAATGAGCAGTTCTTC
.	.	TRBJ2-1	TRBV2	CASSALGLVNEQFF	TGTGCCAGCAGTGCCCTTGGGCTAGTTAATGAGCAGTTCTTC
.	few	TRBJ2-1	TRBV10-3	CAIKKGTDNEQFF	TGTGCCATCAAAAAAGGGACTGACAATGAGCAGTTCTTC
TRBD1	many	TRBJ2-3	TRBV28	CASRDRKGTDTQYF	TGTGCCAGCAGGGACAGGAAAGGCACAGATACGCAGTATTTT
.	few	TRBJ2-2	TRBV2	CASSEAGLRTGELFF	TGTGCCAGCAGTGAAGCGGGGCTTCGGACCGGGGAGCTGTTTTTT
TRBD1	few	TRBJ2-7	TRBV25-1	CASRDRGNYEQYF	TGTGCCAGCAGAGACAGGGGGAACTACGAGCAGTACTTC
TRBD1	few	TRBJ1-1	TRBV9	CASSIPGGTEAFF	TGTGCCAGCAGCATCCCAGGGGGCACTGAAGCTTTCTTT
TRBD2	.	TRBJ2-3	TRBV10-3	CATRLAGDTQYF	TGTGCCACCAGACTAGCGGGAGATACGCAGTATTTT